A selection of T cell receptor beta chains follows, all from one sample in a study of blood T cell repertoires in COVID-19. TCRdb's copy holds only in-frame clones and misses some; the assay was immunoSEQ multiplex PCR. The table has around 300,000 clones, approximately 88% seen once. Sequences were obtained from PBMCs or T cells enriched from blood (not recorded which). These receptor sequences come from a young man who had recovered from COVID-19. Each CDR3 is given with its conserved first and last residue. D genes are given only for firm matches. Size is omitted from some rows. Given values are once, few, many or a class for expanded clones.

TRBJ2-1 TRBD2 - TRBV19 CASSAELAGGYNEQFF TGTGCCAGTAGTGCCGAACTAGCGGGGGGATACAATGAGCAGTTCTTC
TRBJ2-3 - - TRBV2 CASSERGASDTQYF TGTGCCAGCAGCGAACGGGGGGCCTCAGATACGCAGTATTTT
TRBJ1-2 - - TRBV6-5 CASSPGTIGNGYTF TGTGCCAGCAGTCCCGGGACTATCGGGAATGGCTACACCTTC
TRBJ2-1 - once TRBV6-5 CASRVPGNEQFF TGTGCCAGCAGAGTTCCCGGGAATGAGCAGTTCTTC
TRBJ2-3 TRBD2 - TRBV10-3 CAISELAGSDTQYF TGTGCCATCAGTGAACTAGCGGGGTCAGATACGCAGTATTTT
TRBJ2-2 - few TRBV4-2 CASTHSGGELFF TGTGCCAGCACTCACTCGGGCGGGGAGCTGTTTTTT
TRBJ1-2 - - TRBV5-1 CASSLETATYGYTF TGCGCCAGCAGCTTGGAAACAGCAACCTATGGCTACACCTTC
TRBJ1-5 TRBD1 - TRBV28 CATALSDRANQPQHF TGTGCCACCGCACTTTCGGACAGGGCCAATCAGCCCCAGCATTTT
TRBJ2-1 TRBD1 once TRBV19 CASNTGTGGNEQFF TGTGCCAGTAATACTGGGACAGGGGGCAATGAGCAGTTCTTC
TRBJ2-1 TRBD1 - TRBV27 CASSRDRGLGNEQFF TGTGCCAGCAGTCGGGACAGGGGGTTGGGCAATGAGCAGTTCTTC
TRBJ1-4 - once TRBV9 CASSVSPTDEKLFF TGTGCCAGCAGCGTCTCCCCTACGGATGAAAAACTGTTTTTT
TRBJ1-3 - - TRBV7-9 CASSPRGTGNTIYF TGTGCCAGCAGCCCTAGGGGGACTGGAAACACCATATATTTT
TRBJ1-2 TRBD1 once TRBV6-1 CASSEDRGAYGYTF TGTGCCAGCAGTGAAGACAGGGGGGCCTATGGCTACACCTTC
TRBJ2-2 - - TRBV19 CASTRVVGTGELFF TGTGCCAGTACCAGGGTTGTGGGTACCGGGGAGCTGTTTTTT
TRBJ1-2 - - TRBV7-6 CASSSGVGYTF TGTGCCAGCAGCTCGGGAGTAGGCTACACCTTC
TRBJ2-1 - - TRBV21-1 CASSHSGGQGEQFF TGTGCCAGCAGTCACAGCGGGGGCCAGGGTGAGCAGTTCTTC
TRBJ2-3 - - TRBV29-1 CSVESGMSTDTQYF TGCAGCGTTGAATCGGGTATGAGCACAGATACGCAGTATTTT
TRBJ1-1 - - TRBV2 CASKKTRETEAFF TGTGCCAGCAAAAAGACCCGGGAAACTGAAGCTTTCTTT
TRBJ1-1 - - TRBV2 CASSVDSMNTEAFF TGTGCCAGCAGTGTGGACAGCATGAACACTGAAGCTTTCTTT
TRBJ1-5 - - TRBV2 CASSGLGHSNQPQHF TGTGCCAGCAGTGGACTTGGCCATAGCAATCAGCCCCAGCATTTT
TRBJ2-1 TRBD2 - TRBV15 CATSWTSGVEQFF TGTGCCACCAGCTGGACTAGCGGGGTGGAGCAGTTCTTC
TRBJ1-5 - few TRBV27 CASSPRGGGNQPQHF TGTGCCAGCAGCCCTCGCGGGGGTGGTAATCAGCCCCAGCATTTT
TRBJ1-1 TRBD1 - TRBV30 CAWSLTQGAQGTEAFF TGTGCCTGGAGCCTCACACAGGGGGCTCAGGGCACTGAAGCTTTCTTT
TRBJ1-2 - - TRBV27 CASSPGGANYGYTF TGTGCCAGCAGCCCCGGAGGCGCAAACTATGGCTACACCTTC
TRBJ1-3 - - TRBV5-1 CASSPGRGSSGNTIYF TGCGCCAGCAGCCCTGGGAGGGGAAGCTCTGGAAACACCATATATTTT
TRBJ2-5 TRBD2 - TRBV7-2 CASIAIAGLPTQYF TGTGCCAGCATCGCGATAGCGGGGCTTCCGACCCAGTACTTC
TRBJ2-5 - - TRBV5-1 CASSLGATGFSQETQYF TGCGCCAGCAGCTTGGGGGCCACAGGGTTTTCACAAGAGACCCAGTACTTC
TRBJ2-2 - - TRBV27 CASSSWDTPEHTGELFF TGTGCCAGCAGTAGCTGGGACACCCCGGAGCACACCGGGGAGCTGTTTTTT
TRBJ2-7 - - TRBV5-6 CASSFSGIWYEQYF TGTGCCAGCAGCTTTTCAGGGATCTGGTACGAGCAGTACTTC
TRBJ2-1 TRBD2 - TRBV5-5 CASSTTGTSRREQFF TGTGCCAGCAGCACAACCGGGACTAGCAGGCGTGAGCAGTTCTTC
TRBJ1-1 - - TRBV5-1 CASSLDSIAEAFF TGCGCCAGCAGCTTGGACAGCATCGCTGAAGCTTTCTTT
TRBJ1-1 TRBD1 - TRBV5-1 CASSYDRASSTEAFF TGCGCCAGCAGCTACGACAGGGCGTCGAGCACTGAAGCTTTCTTT
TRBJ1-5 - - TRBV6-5 CASRESGAVNQPQHF TGTGCCAGCAGAGAGTCAGGGGCTGTCAATCAGCCCCAGCATTTT
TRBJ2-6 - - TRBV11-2 CASTLSSGANVLTF TGTGCCAGCACTCTTAGCTCTGGGGCCAACGTCCTGACTTTC
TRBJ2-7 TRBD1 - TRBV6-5 CASRSTGAKSYEQYF TGTGCCAGCAGGTCGACAGGGGCTAAATCCTACGAGCAGTACTTC